The entry that follows covers one TCR beta chain sequence. Its antigen is unknown. Mismatch with germline at one junction end may stem from a read error. The record originates from a study of T cell responses to AZD1222 COVID-19 vaccine (dated by TCRdb to about 2021). Broadly, across the study: AZD1222 recipients with second doses at about 4 weeks or about 12 weeks were pooled, because spike-specific TCR depth and breadth did not differ between schedules. A total of 233 trial participants underwent TCR sequencing, of whom 200 to 220 received two doses of AZD1222 and roughly 25 received two doses of the MenACWY control vaccine. Trial participants were enrolled into age subgroups of 18-55, 56-69 and 70-plus years, which contained 148, 28 and 57 TCR-sequenced participants, respectively. What the study reported, not specific to this receptor: Because no day 14 peak-response samples were available, repertoires were characterized only after the peak T cell response. The vaccine-associated CD4 TCRs covered the entire spike protein, and the dominant responses fell in regions 160-218 and 743-854. The 56-69-year group was small, and its depth increase did not reach significance, likely because of low power. Conclusions about previously exposed vaccinees are limited, since just six AZD1222 recipients were seropositive for SARS-CoV-2 at baseline. Participants were mostly white British, with more females than males. The authors suggested clonal diversity may have been underestimated. A significant rise in spike-specific TCR breadth and depth was observed after two AZD1222 doses relative to day 0 and relative to MenACWY recipients. Reportedly, almost half of the unique spike-specific TCRs recognized epitopes lying outside the regions that are mutated in the B.1.351 and B.1.1.7 variants.

Sample time point, as interpreted from the label and publication: baseline before first vaccination. Vaccinee samples came from UK trials COV001 and COV002, including a single-blind randomized controlled phase 2/3 trial of AZD1222 (ChAdOx1 nCoV-19) in healthy adults. For TCRbeta chain sequencing, PBMC samples from trial participants were taken at day 0 and at day 28 after the second dose. The CDR3 regions of human TCRbeta chains were analyzed by immunosequencing. Processing in the source paper ran as follows. Repertoire TCRs were matched against a reference library of SARS-CoV-2-specific TCRs generated with the MIRA antigen-specificity platform. Breadth was defined as the fraction of unique TCRs that were SARS-CoV-2-associated. Depth was defined as the fraction of total T cells that were SARS-CoV-2-associated. Using the MIRA data, each spike-specific TCR was assigned both to the spike region to which the TCR was reactive and to a CD4 or CD8 class. Log10-transformed breadth and depth values were compared by one-way ANOVA with Sidak's multiple comparisons tests. TCRdb's version of the immuneACCESS table is confined to in-frame rearrangements and falls short of the full clone set. An unresolved V gene accounts for under half of the shortfall where checked; the remainder is of unknown origin. For V, J and clone size, that table is used; D and trimming come from the DNA. In all, the sample holds about 79,000 clones, and 70% to 90% of those were seen once. The top ten clones comprise about 20% of the sample.

The germline V gene yields MNHEY for CDR1 and SVGEGT for CDR2. Including the terminal cysteine and phenylalanine, the CDR3 comprises 13 residues. Only the CDR3 portion is preserved as DNA: 39 bases, with reading frame beginning at the first base. This receptor was identified in an adult in good health. Rearrangement joined TRBV6-2 or TRBV6-3 to TRBJ2-2, with no confidently assigned D gene. Sequenced material: peripheral blood, taken on day 0 of AZD1222 vaccination. This receptor carries the CDR3 CASSHSNTGELFF. The nucleotide sequence reads TGTGCCAGCAGTCACTCAAACACCGGGGAGCTGTTTTTT.